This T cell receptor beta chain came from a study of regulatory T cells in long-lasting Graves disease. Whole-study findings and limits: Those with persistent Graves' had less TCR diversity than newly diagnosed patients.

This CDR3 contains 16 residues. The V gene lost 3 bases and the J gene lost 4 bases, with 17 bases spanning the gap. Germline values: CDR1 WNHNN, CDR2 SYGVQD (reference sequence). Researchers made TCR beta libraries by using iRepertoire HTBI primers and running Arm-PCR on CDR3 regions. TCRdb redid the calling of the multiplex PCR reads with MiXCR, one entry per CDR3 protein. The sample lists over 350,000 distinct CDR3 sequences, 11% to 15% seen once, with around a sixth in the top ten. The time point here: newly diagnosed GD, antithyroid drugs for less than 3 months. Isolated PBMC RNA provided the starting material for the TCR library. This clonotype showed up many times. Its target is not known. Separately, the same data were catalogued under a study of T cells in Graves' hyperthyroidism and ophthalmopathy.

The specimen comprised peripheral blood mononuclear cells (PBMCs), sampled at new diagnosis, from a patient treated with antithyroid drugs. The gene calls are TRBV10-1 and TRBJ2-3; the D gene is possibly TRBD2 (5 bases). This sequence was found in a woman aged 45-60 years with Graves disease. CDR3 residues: CASSESSLAGSDTQYF. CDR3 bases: TGCGCCAGCAGTGAATCGTCCCTAGCTGGGTCAGATACGCAGTATTTT.